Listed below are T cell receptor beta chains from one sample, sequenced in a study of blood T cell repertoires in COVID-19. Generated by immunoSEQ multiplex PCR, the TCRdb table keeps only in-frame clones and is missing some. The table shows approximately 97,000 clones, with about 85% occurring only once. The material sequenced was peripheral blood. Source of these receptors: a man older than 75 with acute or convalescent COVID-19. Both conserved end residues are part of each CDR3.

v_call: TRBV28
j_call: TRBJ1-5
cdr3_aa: CAIRDTHSNQPQHF

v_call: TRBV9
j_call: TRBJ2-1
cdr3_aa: CASSVGTSGLYSGQFF

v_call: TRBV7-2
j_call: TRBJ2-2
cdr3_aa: CASSWLAGPPGELFF

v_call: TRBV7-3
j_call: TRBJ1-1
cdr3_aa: CASSQAQNTEAFF

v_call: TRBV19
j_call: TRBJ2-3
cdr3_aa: CASSLSTDTQYF

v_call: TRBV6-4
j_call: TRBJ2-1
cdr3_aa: CARTLTGSPLSSYNEQFF

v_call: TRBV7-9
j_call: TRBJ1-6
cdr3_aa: CASSLADRVSPLHF

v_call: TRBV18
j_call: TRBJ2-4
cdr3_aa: CASSPVQGIAKNIQYF

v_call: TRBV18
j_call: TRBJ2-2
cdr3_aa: CASSPLAGGSGELFF

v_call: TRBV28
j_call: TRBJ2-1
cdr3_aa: CASNARGTEQFF

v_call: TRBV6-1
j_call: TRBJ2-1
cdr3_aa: CASSEGLDTPTEQFF

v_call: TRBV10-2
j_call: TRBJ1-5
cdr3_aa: CASSDPGISQPQHF

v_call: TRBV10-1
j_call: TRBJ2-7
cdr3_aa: CASSKDPTGGEQYF

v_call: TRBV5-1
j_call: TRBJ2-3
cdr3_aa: CASSLGTGATDTQYF

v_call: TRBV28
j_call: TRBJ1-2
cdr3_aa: CASSSNGYTF

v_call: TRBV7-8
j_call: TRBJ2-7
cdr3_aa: CASSISGRDLEQYF

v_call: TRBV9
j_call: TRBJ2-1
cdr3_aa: CASSVDQVSYNEQFF